This TCR beta chain derives from a study of vaccination and CD4 T cells after COVID-19. This sample's treatment: roughly 11-day PBMC culture with coronavirus spike peptide pools or control peptides (ViraFEST assay). Comments on this clonotype: The antigen is unknown.

An Oncomine TCR Beta short-read assay was used to sequence the DNA from cultured CD4+ T cells. TCRdb re-called the PCR reads with MiXCR, one entry per CDR3 protein. The sample shows more than 10,000 distinct CDR3 sequences, approximately 30% of them seen only once. The CDR3 length is 16 residues. From germline, CDR1 is SGHDN and CDR2 FVKESK. V trimming: 1 base; J trimming: 7 bases; junction bases outside the gene matches: 6. Sequenced material: CD4+ T cells from blood, cultured in vitro, taken after SARS-CoV-2 vaccination. The origin of this receptor is a human donor who had recovered from COVID-19. This rearrangement joins TRBV14 to TRBJ2-5; 13 bases fit TRBD2. The CDR3 reads CASSQGLAGGSRTQYF. CDR3 DNA: TGTGCCAGCAGCCAAGGACTAGCGGGAGGTTCCCGGACCCAGTACTTC.